The rows below give T cell receptor beta chains drawn from one sample of a study of blood T cell repertoires in COVID-19. Here immunoSEQ multiplex PCR was the method, and the copy in TCRdb shows in-frame clones only, minus some. The sample shows 140,000 to 150,000 clones, 88% of them seen only once. Sequencing input: peripheral blood. These receptors originate from a man in his sixties with active or convalescent COVID-19. CDR3s include the opening cysteine and the closing phenylalanine or tryptophan. The order of the fields is J gene, clone size, D gene, V gene, CDR3 DNA, CDR3 protein. D genes are given only for firm matches. Expanded clones get a size class; other rows say once, few or many, or leave the size out.

>TRBJ1-1|.|TRBD1|TRBV7-8
TGTGCCAGCAGCTTGGGACAGGTGAACACTGAAGCTTTCTTT
CASSLGQVNTEAFF
>TRBJ2-7|.|TRBD2|TRBV6-1
TGTGCCAGCAGTGAAGGGGCGGGAGATACCTACGAGCAGTACTTC
CASSEGAGDTYEQYF
>TRBJ2-5|.|.|TRBV5-1
TGCGCCAGCAGCCCCGGGTCCGGCGCATCCCAAGAGACCCAGTACTTC
CASSPGSGASQETQYF
>TRBJ2-7|.|.|TRBV6-5
TGTGCCAGCAGTACACAGGGTTTCGCTTTCTACGAGCAGTACTTC
CASSTQGFAFYEQYF
>TRBJ2-2|.|.|TRBV5-6
TGTGCCAGCAGCTTGGGTCGCGGGGAGCTGTTTTTT
CASSLGRGELFF
>TRBJ2-6|.|.|TRBV5-6
TGTGCCAGCAGCTTGTGGAGCTCTGGGGCCAACGTCCTGACTTTC
CASSLWSSGANVLTF
>TRBJ1-5|.|.|TRBV5-6
TGTGCCAGCAGCTTGGCCGGGAAGGGCAATCAGCCCCAGCATTTT
CASSLAGKGNQPQHF
>TRBJ1-4|.|.|TRBV7-9
TGTGCCAGCAGCTCCGGACGGGGGGAAACTAATGAAAAACTGTTTTTT
CASSSGRGETNEKLFF
>TRBJ1-1|.|.|TRBV21-1
TGTGCCAGCAGCAAAGCCCCGACAGTGAACACTGAAGCTTTCTTT
CASSKAPTVNTEAFF
>TRBJ1-3|.|.|TRBV13
TGTGCCAGCAGCTTGAGGCACGGGATAGGAAACACCATATATTTT
CASSLRHGIGNTIYF
>TRBJ1-2|.|.|TRBV5-6
TGTGCCAGCAGCTTAACAGGGAATATTGAGGACTATGGCTACACCTTC
CASSLTGNIEDYGYTF
>TRBJ2-1|.|.|TRBV28
TGTGCCAGCCAAGAAGCGGGTGTCTCCTACAATGAGCAGTTCTTC
CASQEAGVSYNEQFF
>TRBJ2-2|.|.|TRBV19
TGTGCCAGTAGTAGACTGGAGAACACCGGGGAGCTGTTTTTT
CASSRLENTGELFF
>TRBJ1-4|medium-sized|.|TRBV6-5
TGTGCCAGCAAGGAGGGGCAGGCAACTAATGAAAAACTGTTTTTT
CASKEGQATNEKLFF
>TRBJ1-5|.|.|TRBV12-3/TRBV12-4
TGTGCCAGCAGTTTAAAGGGGGAACAGCCCCAGCATTTT
CASSLKGEQPQHF
>TRBJ1-1|.|.|TRBV28
TGTGCCAGCAGTGCCACTCAGGGTCTTAGTGAAGCTTTCTTT
CASSATQGLSEAFF
>TRBJ2-7|.|.|TRBV4-1
TGCGCCAGCAGCCCAAATGCAGGGTCCTACGAGCAGTACTTC
CASSPNAGSYEQYF
>TRBJ2-1|.|TRBD2|TRBV4-1
TGCGCCAGCAGCCAAGGGGGGGGAACCTACAATGAGCAGTTCTTC
CASSQGGGTYNEQFF
>TRBJ2-1|.|TRBD2|TRBV7-9
TGTGCCACCTCAGGGACTAGCGGCTACAATGAGCAGTTCTTC
CATSGTSGYNEQFF
>TRBJ2-7|.|TRBD1|TRBV5-1
TGCGCCAGCAGCCAGGGGACAGCATACGAGCAGTACTTC
CASSQGTAYEQYF
>TRBJ2-1|.|TRBD2|TRBV28
TGTGCCAGCAGCCCGGGACTAGCGACCTACAATGAGCAGTTCTTC
CASSPGLATYNEQFF
>TRBJ2-7|.|TRBD1|TRBV2
TGTGCCAGCAGGGGGAGGCAGGGGGCCCACGAGCAGTACTTC
CASRGRQGAHEQYF
>TRBJ1-1|.|TRBD1|TRBV6-1
TGTGCCAGCAGTGATGACAGGGGCGAAGCTTTCTTT
CASSDDRGEAFF
>TRBJ2-3|.|TRBD1|TRBV5-1
TGCGCCAGCAGCTTGGCGACAGGGGCGGGAGATACGCAGTATTTT
CASSLATGAGDTQYF
>TRBJ2-3|.|TRBD2|TRBV5-4
TGTGCCAGCAGCGTAGGACTAGCGCGAGGTACAGATACGCAGTATTTT
CASSVGLARGTDTQYF
>TRBJ1-2|.|TRBD1|TRBV3-1/TRBV3-2
TGTGCCAGCAGCCCGGGACAGGGGAATGGCTACACCTTC
CASSPGQGNGYTF